Reported below is one T cell receptor (beta chain). Its antigen is not identified. This entry belongs to a study of blood T cells in healthy people across ages. Study-level points and caveats: Older age coincided with a roughly linear decline in TCR beta diversity per million T cells. Aged donors had fewer naive CD4+ cells and lower diversity than long-lived donors.

CDR3 size: 14 residues. Germline V gene lookup returns CDR1 SQVTM and CDR2 ANQGSEA. V lost 7 bases and J lost 5, with 20 bases in between. About 10 milliliters of peripheral blood were drawn from each donor into EDTA-treated tubes. The use of a sample-barcoded 5' primer and a J-beta primer mix characterized a second PCR of roughly 7 to 11 cycles. TCRdb used MiXCR to reprocess the 5' RACE reads, holding one entry per CDR3 protein. The sample has 550,000 to 750,000 distinct CDR3 sequences; around 21% are singletons. Sequenced: blood. The chain has TRBV29-1 and TRBJ2-5, with D possibly being TRBD1 or TRBD2 (6 bases each). The TCR sequence derives from an older man in good health. In nucleotides, the CDR3 is TGCAGCGGGTGGGGGGCGCAGTTTAGGGAGACCCAGTACTTC. Translating gives CSGWGAQFRETQYF.